Sequencing of this T cell receptor (beta chain) was carried out in a study of shared clonotypes between healthy human individuals. In the case of this clone: Its antigen remains unknown.

Whole-study findings and limits: Only a few donors were included, so the genetic and exposure-history diversity represented was limited. Rarefaction revealed incomplete sorted-subset sequencing despite large depth.

The CDR3 loop spans 10 amino acids. The germline V and J ends were trimmed by 6 bases and 9 bases, with 6 bases remaining between them. Germline CDR1 reads SNHLY; CDR2 reads FYNNEI. Only in-frame clones appear in the TCRdb table, and some are missing; sequencing was by immunoSEQ multiplex PCR. Among around 200,000 clones listed, about 68% were seen once. Source material: memory CD4+ T cells sorted from blood. Subset denoted: CD45RA-negative fraction. This TCR derives from a man younger than 45 in good health. This chain joins TRBV2 and TRBJ2-1, with D unclear. As DNA, the CDR3 is TGTGCCAGCAGGTTCGGTGAGCAGTTCTTC. Protein product: CASRFGEQFF.